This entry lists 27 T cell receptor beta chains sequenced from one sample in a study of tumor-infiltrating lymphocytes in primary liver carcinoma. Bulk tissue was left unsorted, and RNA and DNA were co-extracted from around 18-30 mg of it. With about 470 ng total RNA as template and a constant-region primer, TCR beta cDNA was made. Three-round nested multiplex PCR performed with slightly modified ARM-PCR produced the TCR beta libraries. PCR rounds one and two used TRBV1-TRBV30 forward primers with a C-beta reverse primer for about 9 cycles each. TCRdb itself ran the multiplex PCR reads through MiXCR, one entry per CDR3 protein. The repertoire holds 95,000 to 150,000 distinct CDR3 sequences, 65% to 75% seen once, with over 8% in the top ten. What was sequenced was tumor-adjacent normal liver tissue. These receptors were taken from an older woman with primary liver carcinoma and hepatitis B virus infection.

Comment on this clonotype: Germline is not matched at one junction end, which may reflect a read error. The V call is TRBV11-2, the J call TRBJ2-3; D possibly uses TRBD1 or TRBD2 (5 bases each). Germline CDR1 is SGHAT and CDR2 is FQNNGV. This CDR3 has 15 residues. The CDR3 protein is CASSLDGIITGTLYF. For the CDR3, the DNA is TGTGCCAGCAGCTTGGACGGGATCATCACAGGTACGCTGTATTTT.

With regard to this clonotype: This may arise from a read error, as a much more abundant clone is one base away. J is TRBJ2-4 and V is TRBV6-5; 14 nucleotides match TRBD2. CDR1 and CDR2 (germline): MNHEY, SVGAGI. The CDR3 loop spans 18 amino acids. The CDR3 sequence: CVSSGTSGSGIAKNIQYF. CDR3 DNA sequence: TGTGTCAGCAGTGGGACTAGCGGGAGTGGTATTGCCAAAAACATTCAGTACTTC.

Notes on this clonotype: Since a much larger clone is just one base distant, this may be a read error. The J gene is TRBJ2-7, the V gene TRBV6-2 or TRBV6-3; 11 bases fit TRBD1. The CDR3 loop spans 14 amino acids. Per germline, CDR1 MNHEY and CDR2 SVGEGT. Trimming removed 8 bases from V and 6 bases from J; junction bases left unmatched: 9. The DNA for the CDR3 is TGTGCCAGCCTGGTGGCCGGGACAGGGGGCGAGCAGTACTTC. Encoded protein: CASLVAGTGGEQYF.

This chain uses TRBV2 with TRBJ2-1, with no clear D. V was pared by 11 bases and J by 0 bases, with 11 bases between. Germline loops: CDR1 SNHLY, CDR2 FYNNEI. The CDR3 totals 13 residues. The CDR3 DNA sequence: TGTGCCGGTCTAGTCAGCTCCTACAATGAGCAGTTCTTC. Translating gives CAGLVSSYNEQFF.

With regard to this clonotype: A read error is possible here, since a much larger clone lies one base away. This CDR3 reads CATSDNGTSGKSRDTQYF. The CDR3 coding sequence is TGTGCCACCAGTGATAACGGGACTAGCGGGAAGTCAAGAGATACGCAGTATTTT. The chain recombines TRBV24-1 with TRBJ2-3; 13 positions agree with TRBD2. Trimming took 3 bases from V and 5 from J; bases not matched to a gene: 10. CDR3 size: 18 residues. CDR1 and CDR2 from the germline V gene are KGHDR and SFDVKD.

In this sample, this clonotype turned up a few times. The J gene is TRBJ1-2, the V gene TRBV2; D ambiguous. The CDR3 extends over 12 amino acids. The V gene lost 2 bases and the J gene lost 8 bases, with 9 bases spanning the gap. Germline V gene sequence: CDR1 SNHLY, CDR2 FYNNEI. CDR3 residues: CASSERALGYTF. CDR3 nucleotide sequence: TGTGCCAGCAGTGAACGGGCTTTGGGCTACACCTTC.

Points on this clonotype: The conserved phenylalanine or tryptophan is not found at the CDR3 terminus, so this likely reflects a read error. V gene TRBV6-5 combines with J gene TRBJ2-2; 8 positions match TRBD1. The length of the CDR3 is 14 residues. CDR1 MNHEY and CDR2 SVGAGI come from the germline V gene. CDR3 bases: TGTGCCAGCAGTCCGGACAGGGAGGCCGGAGAGCTGTTTATT. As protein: CASSPDREAGELFI.

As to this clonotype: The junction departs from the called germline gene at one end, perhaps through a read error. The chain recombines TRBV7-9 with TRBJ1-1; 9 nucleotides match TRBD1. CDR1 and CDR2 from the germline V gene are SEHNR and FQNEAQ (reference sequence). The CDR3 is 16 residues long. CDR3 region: CASSLYIGTGNTEVFF. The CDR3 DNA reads TGTGCCAGCAGCTTATATATCGGGACAGGGAACACTGAAGTTTTCTTT.

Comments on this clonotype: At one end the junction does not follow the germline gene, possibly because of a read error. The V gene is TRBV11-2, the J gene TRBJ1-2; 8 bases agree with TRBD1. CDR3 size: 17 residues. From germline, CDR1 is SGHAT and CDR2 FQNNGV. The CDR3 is CTSSLGPGQGINYGYTF. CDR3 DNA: TGTACCAGCAGCTTAGGCCCAGGACAGGGTATTAACTATGGCTACACCTTC. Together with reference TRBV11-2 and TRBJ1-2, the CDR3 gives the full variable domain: EAGVAQSPRYKIIEKRQSVAFWCNPISGHATLYWYQQILGQGPKLLIQFQNNGVVDDSQLPKDRFSAERLKGVDSTLKIQPAKLEDSAVYLCTSSLGPGQGINYGYTFGSGTRLTVV.

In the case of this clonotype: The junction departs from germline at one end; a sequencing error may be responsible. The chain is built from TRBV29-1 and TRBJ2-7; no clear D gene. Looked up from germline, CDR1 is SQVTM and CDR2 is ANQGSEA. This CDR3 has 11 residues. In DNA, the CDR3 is TGCAGCTGCTCGAAGGCCTACGAGCACTACTTC. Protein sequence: CSCSKAYEHYF.

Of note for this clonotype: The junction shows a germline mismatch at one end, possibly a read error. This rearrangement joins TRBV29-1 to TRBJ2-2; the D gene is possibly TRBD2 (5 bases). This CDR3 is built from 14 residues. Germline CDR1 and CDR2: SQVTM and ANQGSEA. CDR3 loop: CSVVSRLNTGELFF. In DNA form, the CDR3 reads TGCAGCGTTGTTTCCAGGTTGAACACCGGGGAGCTGTTCTTT.

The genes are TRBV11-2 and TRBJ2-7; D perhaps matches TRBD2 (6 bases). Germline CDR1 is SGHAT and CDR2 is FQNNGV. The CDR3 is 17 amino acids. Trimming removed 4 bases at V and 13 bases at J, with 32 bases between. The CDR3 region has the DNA TGTGCCAGCAGCTCCAGAACCGGGAGCGTGAGCTCCTGCGAACAATACTTC. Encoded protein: CASSSRTGSVSSCEQYF. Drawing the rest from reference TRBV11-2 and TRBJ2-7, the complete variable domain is EAGVAQSPRYKIIEKRQSVAFWCNPISGHATLYWYQQILGQGPKLLIQFQNNGVVDDSQLPKDRFSAERLKGVDSTLKIQPAKLEDSAVYLCASSSRTGSVSSCEQYFGPGTRLTVT.

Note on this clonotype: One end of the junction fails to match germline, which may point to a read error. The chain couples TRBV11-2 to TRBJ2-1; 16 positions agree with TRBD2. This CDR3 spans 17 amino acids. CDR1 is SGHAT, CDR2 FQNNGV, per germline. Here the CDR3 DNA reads TGTGTCAGCAGCCCTGGGACTAGCGGGAGGGCGCAGAATGAGCAGTTATTC. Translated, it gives CVSSPGTSGRAQNEQLF.

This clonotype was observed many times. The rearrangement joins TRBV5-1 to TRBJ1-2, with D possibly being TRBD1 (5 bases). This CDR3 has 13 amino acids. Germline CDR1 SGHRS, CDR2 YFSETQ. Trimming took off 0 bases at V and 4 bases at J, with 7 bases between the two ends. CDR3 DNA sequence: TGCGCCAGCAGCTTGGACGGGGGCTATGGCTACACCTTC. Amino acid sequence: CASSLDGGYGYTF.

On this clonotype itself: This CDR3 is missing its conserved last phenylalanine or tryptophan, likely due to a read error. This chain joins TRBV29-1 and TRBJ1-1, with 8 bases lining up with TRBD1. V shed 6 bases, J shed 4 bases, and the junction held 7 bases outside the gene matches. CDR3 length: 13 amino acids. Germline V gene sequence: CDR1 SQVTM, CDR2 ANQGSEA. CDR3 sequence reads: CSVKQGDGTEAFC. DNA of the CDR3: TGCAGCGTCAAACAGGGGGACGGCACTGAAGCTTTCTGT.

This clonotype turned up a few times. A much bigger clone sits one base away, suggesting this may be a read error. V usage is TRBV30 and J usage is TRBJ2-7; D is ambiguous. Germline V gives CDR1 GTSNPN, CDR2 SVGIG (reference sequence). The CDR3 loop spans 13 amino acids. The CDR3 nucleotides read TGTGTCTGGAGTGTATGGCCCACGGGCGAGCAGTACTTC. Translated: CVWSVWPTGEQYF.

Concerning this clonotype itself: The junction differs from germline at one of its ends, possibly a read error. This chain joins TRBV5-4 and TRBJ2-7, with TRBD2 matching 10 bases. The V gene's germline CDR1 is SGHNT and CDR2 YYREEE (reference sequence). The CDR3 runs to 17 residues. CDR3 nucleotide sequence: TGTGCCAGCAGCTTGGTTTGGAATTCAGCGGGGGGGTACGAGCCGTACTTC. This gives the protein CASSLVWNSAGGYEPYF.

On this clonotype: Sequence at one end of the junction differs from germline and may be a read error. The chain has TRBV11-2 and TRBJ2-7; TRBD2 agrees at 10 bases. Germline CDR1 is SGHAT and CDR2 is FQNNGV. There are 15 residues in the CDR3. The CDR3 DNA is TGTCCCAGCAGCTTGGAGCCTAGCGGGGGCGGCGAGCAGTACTTC. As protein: CPSSLEPSGGGEQYF.

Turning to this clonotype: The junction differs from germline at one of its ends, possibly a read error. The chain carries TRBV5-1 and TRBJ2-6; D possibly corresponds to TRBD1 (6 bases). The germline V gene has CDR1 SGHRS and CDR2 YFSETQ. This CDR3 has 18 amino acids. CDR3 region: CASSSTGSSLSGANVLTF. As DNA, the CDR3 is TGCGCAAGCAGCTCGACAGGCAGCTCTCTCTCTGGGGCCAACGTCCTGACTTTC.

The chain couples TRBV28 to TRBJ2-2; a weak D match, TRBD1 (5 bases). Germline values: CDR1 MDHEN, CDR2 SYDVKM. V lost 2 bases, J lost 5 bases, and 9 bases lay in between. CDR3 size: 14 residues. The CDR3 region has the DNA TGTGCCAGCAGTTTAGGGGCAGAGACCGGGGAGCTGTTTTTT. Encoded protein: CASSLGAETGELFF. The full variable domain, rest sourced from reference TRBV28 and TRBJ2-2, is DVKVTQSSRYLVKRTGEKVFLECVQDMDHENMFWYRQDPGLGLRLIYFSYDVKMKEKGDIPEGYSVSREKKERFSLILESASTNQTSMYLCASSLGAETGELFFGEGSRLTVL.

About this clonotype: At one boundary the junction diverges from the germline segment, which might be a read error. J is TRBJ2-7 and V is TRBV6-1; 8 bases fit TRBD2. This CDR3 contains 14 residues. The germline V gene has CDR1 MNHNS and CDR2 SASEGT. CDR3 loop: CACSEGLDTYEQYF. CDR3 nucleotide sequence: TGTGCCTGCAGTGAGGGACTAGACACTTACGAGCAGTACTTC.

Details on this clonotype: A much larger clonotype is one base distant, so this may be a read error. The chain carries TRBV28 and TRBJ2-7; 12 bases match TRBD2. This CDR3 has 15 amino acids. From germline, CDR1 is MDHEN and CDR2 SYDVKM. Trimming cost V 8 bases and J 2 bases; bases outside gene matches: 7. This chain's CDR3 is CASGSTSGRTYEQYF. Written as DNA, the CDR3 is TGTGCCAGCGGTTCGACTAGCGGGAGAACCTACGAGCAGTACTTC.

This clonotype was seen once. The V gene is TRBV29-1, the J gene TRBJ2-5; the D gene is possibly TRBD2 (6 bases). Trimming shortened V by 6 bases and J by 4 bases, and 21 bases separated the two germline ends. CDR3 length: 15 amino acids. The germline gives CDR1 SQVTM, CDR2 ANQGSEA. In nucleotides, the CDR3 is TGCAGCGTCGCCTCGGGTAGCTGGAGGGGAGAGACCCAGTACTTC. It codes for CSVASGSWRGETQYF.

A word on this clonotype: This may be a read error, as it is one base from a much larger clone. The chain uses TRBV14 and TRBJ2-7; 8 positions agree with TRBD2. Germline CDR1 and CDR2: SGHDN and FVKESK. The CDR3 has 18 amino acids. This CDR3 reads CSSSQERILAGKGYEQYF. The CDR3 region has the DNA TGTTCCAGCAGCCAAGAAAGGATCTTAGCGGGAAAAGGCTACGAGCAGTACTTC.

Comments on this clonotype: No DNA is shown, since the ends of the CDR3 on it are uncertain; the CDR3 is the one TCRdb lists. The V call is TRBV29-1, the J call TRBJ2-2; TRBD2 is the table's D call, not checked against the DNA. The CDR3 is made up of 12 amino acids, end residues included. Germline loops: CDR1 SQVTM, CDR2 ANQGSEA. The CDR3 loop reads CSVAAGIGEPFF.

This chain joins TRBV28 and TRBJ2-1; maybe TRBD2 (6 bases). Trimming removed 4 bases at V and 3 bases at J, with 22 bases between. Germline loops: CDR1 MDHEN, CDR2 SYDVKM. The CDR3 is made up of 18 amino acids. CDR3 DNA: TGTGCCAGCAGTTCACCTGCGGCTACTAACGGGAGCTACAATGAGCAGTTCTTC. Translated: CASSSPAATNGSYNEQFF.

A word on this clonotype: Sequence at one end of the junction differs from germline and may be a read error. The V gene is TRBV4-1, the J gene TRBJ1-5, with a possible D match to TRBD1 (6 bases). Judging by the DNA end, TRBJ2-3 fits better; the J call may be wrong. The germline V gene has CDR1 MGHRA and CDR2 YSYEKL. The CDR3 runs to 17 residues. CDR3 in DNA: TGCGCCAGTAGCCAAGAAGGGGGACATCGGGTCCGTCAGCGCCAGTATTTT. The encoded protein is CASSQEGGHRVRQRQYF.